The source of this TCR beta chain is a study of T-cell memory formation after mild COVID-19. Study results and limitations: Clones contracting over day 15 to 85 were CD4/CD8 balanced, with later expanders leaning CD4+.

A note on this clonotype: Its cognate antigen is unknown.

This CDR3 spans 13 amino acids. In germline, CDR1 is LNHDA, CDR2 SQIVND (reference sequence). V was pared by 10 bases and J by 8 bases, with 18 bases between. MiXCR was run by TCRdb on the 5' RACE reads, yielding one entry per CDR3 protein. The table has roughly 250,000 distinct CDR3 sequences, less than 20% seen once; the top ten hold about 4%. The sequence derives from a man between 18 and 29 years old who had mild COVID-19 (a few samples of this study predate the infection). Cell type and time point are not known. What was sequenced was PBMCs or a T cell subset sorted from them (not recorded which). The rearrangement joins TRBV19 to TRBJ1-5, with D tentatively TRBD1 (5 bases). CDR3 sequence reads: CATARQSSEPQHF. CDR3 bases: TGTGCCACCGCGAGACAGAGCTCGGAGCCCCAGCATTTT.